What follows is one T cell receptor (beta chain) and its context. This clone's antigen is unknown. No clone much larger than this one lies a single base away; base qualities are absent. The CDR3 contains 13 residues, cysteine and phenylalanine counted. CDR3 DNA is the only sequence kept; it has 39 bases, read in frame from the first base. Trimming at the junction amounts to 2 bases on V and 6 bases on J, and the germline ends lie 9 bases apart. Per the germline V gene, SGHDT is the CDR1 and YYEEEE is the CDR2. This sample was taken from a study of cytomegalovirus exposure and HLA in healthy donors (dated by TCRdb to the late 2010s). About the full investigation: According to a later analysis, one platform produced both the approximately 110 validation repertoires and the 730 or so repertoires of the first cohort. The aim of the study was to test whether cataloging public T cell receptors could identify signatures of past pathogen exposure. A separate validation cohort of approximately 130 different subjects was used in addition to the roughly 700-subject first cohort. High-throughput TCR immunosequencing, statistical association of individual TCRs with disease status, and machine learning were combined to predict cytomegalovirus infection status.

The paper as a whole reports these results and caveats: In the study, roughly 160 TCR beta chains were listed as associated with cytomegalovirus. The validation cohort had no HLA typing available for a later analysis, so co-occurrence within that cohort was assessed over all 130 or so repertoires. Across donors, most TCR sequences were observed very rarely, whereas some public TCRs were present in many individuals. According to the authors, the approach could potentially be generalized to other disease states and immunological phenotypes. In a later analysis, TCRs clustered in the first cohort were found to also tend to co-occur in the roughly 120 validation repertoires, with roughly 93% of cluster scores above 0. In vitro tests confirmed that a few of the cytomegalovirus-associated TCR beta chains recognize cytomegalovirus antigens. In both the original and validation cohorts, the classifier was reported to diagnose cytomegalovirus status with high specificity and sensitivity.

The donors were included in the validation cohort of over a hundred subjects, a group kept apart from the approximately 670-subject first cohort. Receptors were amplified or captured by the immunoSEQ multiplex PCR assay. From the authors' description of their analysis: A statistical classification framework was built for diagnosing cytomegalovirus status from the catalog of TCR beta chain sequences. Not all clones reach the TCRdb copy of this immuneACCESS table, which keeps in-frame sequences only. Checked studies attribute under half of the gap to unresolved V genes and leave the rest unexplained. V and J calls and clone size follow that table, whereas D and trimming were derived from the DNA. The sample table contains 55,000 to 85,000 clones; only one count was recorded for about 94% of them. Over 0.8% of the sample belongs to the ten largest clones.

This TCR came from a woman aged 18-29 years in good health and CMV-seronegative. Input material: PBMCs. This sequence uses TRBV5-6 and TRBJ2-1, and TRBD1 may be the D gene, going by 7 matching bases. The sequenced DNA: TGTGCCAGCAGCTTCCAGGGGGGCAATGAGCAGTTCTTC. It is translated as CASSFQGGNEQFF.